The T cell receptor (beta chain) under discussion was sequenced for a study of T cell changes during pregnancy in multiple sclerosis. The assay was immunoSEQ multiplex PCR, and TCRdb's table has in-frame clones only and misses some. The data contain about 74,000 clones, roughly nine tenths of them singletons. This CDR3 has 15 residues. Germline CDR1 is MGHRA and CDR2 is YSYEKL. The V end lost 0 bases, the J end lost 5 bases, and 13 bases lay between the germline ends. The sequence was obtained from a female donor with multiple sclerosis, enrolled in a pregnancy study. The sequencing used peripheral blood, collected before pregnancy. The J gene is TRBJ1-2, the V gene TRBV4-1; no definite D call. In DNA, the CDR3 is TGCGCCAGCAGCCAAGAATTTTCCCCCCCGTATGGCTACACCTTC. It specifies CASSQEFSPPYGYTF.